The 6 T cell receptor beta chains reported below all come from one sample, sequenced in a study of blood T cell repertoires in COVID-19. Sequenced by immunoSEQ multiplex PCR; TCRdb stores in-frame clones only, minus some. The sample records 90,000 to 120,000 clones, around nine tenths being singletons. Source material: peripheral blood. These receptors were taken from a woman in her twenties or thirties with acute or convalescent COVID-19.

The genes are TRBV5-1 and TRBJ1-1; tentative D call: TRBD1 (5 bases). V was pared by 7 bases and J by 1 base, with 11 bases between. Germline CDR1 reads SGHRS; CDR2 reads YFSETQ. This CDR3 is built from 13 residues. The CDR3 bases are TGCGCCAGCTCAGGGCGGACGAACACTGAAGCTTTCTTT. It is translated as CASSGRTNTEAFF.

The chain is built from TRBV7-6 and TRBJ1-4; D might be TRBD1 (6 bases). Per the germline V gene, CDR1 is SGHVS and CDR2 is FNYEAQ. The CDR3 totals 17 residues. V dropped 3 bases and J dropped 0 bases, with 14 bases sitting between them. The CDR3 is CASSFLGALATNEKLFF. In DNA form, the CDR3 reads TGTGCCAGCAGCTTCCTGGGGGCCCTAGCAACTAATGAAAAACTGTTTTTT. The full variable domain, in which reference TRBV7-6 and TRBJ1-4 provide the parts outside the CDR3, is GAGVSQSPRYKVTKRGQDVALRCDPISGHVSLYWYRQALGQGPEFLTYFNYEAQQDKSGLPNDRFSAERPEGSISTLTIQRTEQRDSAMYRCASSFLGALATNEKLFFGSGTQLSVL.

The V gene is TRBV29-1, the J gene TRBJ1-4; 8 nucleotides agree with TRBD1. V was clipped by 6 bases and J by 7 bases; unmatched bases: 10. The CDR3 loop spans 14 amino acids. The V gene's germline CDR1 is SQVTM and CDR2 ANQGSEA. CDR3 loop: CSVSGQGKSEKLFF. CDR3 coding DNA: TGCAGCGTGAGTGGACAGGGTAAAAGTGAAAAACTGTTTTTT. The full variable domain, completed using reference TRBV29-1 and TRBJ1-4, is SAVISQKPSRDICQRGTSLTIQCQVDSQVTMMFWYRQQPGQSLTLIATANQGSEATYESGFVIDKFPISRPNLTFSTLTVSNMSPEDSSIYLCSVSGQGKSEKLFFGSGTQLSVL.

This chain links TRBV11-2 with TRBJ2-1; D is perhaps TRBD2 (5 bases). The CDR3 has 15 residues. The germline V and J ends were trimmed by 5 bases and 3 bases, with 14 bases remaining between them. Germline CDR1 is SGHAT and CDR2 is FQNNGV. CDR3 in amino acids: CASSPISGVYNEQFF. For the CDR3, the DNA is TGTGCCAGCAGCCCGATCAGCGGAGTCTACAATGAGCAGTTCTTC.

This clone has only one observation. The V and J genes are TRBV20-1 and TRBJ1-6; D is uncertain. Trimming shortened V by 0 bases and J by 17 bases, and 11 bases separated the two germline ends. The CDR3 has 11 residues. Germline V gene sequence: CDR1 DFQATT, CDR2 SNEGSKA (reference sequence). The CDR3 protein is CSAREALGFHF. The CDR3 DNA sequence: TGCAGTGCTAGAGAAGCCCTCGGGTTCCACTTT.

The chain recombines TRBV28 with TRBJ2-1; D perhaps matches TRBD1 (5 bases). The germline V and J ends were trimmed by 7 bases and 9 bases, with 13 bases remaining between them. The CDR3 totals 12 residues. Germline CDR1 and CDR2: MDHEN and SYDVKM. Written as DNA, the CDR3 is TGTGCCAGCAATCCCACAGGCACTGAGCAGTTCTTC. Protein sequence: CASNPTGTEQFF.